The T cell receptor (beta chain) under discussion was sequenced for a study of blood T cells in healthy people across ages. Study-wide findings and caveats: Age showed a roughly linear inverse relationship with TCR beta diversity per million T cells. There were more naive CD4+ cells and higher diversity in long-lived donors than in aged donors.

This clonotype was recorded many times. Antigen: not known. A second PCR of roughly 7 to 11 cycles used a sample-barcoded 5' primer and a J-beta primer mix. From the 5' RACE reads, TCRdb called clonotypes with MiXCR, one entry per CDR3 protein. The table lists 750,000 to 950,000 distinct CDR3 sequences, less than 70% of them singletons. Caucasian, healthy and from Russia, the donors were aged between about 6 and 90. The receptor was isolated from a man at least 80 years old in good health. The source material was blood.

CDR3 protein: CASSLAPASGQDEQFF. Written as DNA, the CDR3 is TGTGCCAGCAGTTTAGCCCCGGCTAGCGGGCAGGATGAGCAGTTCTTC. The chain uses TRBV12-3 or TRBV12-4 and TRBJ2-1, with 8 positions matching TRBD2. The J segment lost 8 bases and the V segment lost 0 bases, leaving 9 bases of the junction unmatched. The CDR3 extends over 16 amino acids.